This is a list of T cell receptor beta chains from one sample in a study of T cell changes during pregnancy in multiple sclerosis. Sequencing used immunoSEQ multiplex PCR; TCRdb keeps in-frame clones, though not all of them. This table holds approximately 30,000 clones, approximately 90% found once. Sequenced material: CD8+ T cells from peripheral blood mononuclear cells, taken before pregnancy. Every receptor here comes from a female donor with multiple sclerosis, enrolled in a pregnancy study. The CDR3 runs from the conserved cysteine through the conserved F or W. A D gene is named only where the DNA matches it firmly. Size values are once, few and many counts, or a class for expanded clones, and some rows have none.

J gene	V gene	D gene	clone size	CDR3 protein	CDR3 DNA
TRBJ2-3	TRBV5-4	TRBD1	NA	CASMGDRGADTQYF	TGTGCCAGCATGGGGGACAGGGGCGCAGATACGCAGTATTTT
TRBJ1-4	TRBV27	TRBD1	NA	CASTRTGSNEKLFF	TGTGCCAGCACCCGGACAGGTAGTAATGAAAAACTGTTTTTT
TRBJ2-7	TRBV5-1	TRBD2	few	CASSPGGRFSYEQYF	TGCGCCAGCAGCCCGGGGGGGCGGTTCTCCTACGAGCAGTACTTC
TRBJ2-1	TRBV7-3	TRBD2	NA	CASSASSGGYNEQFF	TGTGCCAGCAGCGCCTCTAGCGGGGGTTACAATGAGCAGTTCTTC
TRBJ1-5	TRBV28	NA	once	CASSSNWGGNQPQHF	TGTGCCAGCAGTTCAAACTGGGGGGGCAATCAGCCCCAGCATTTT
TRBJ2-1	TRBV5-4	TRBD2	NA	CASSQVAAGEGNEQFF	TGTGCCAGCAGCCAAGTGGCAGCGGGAGAGGGCAATGAGCAGTTCTTC
TRBJ2-1	TRBV27	NA	NA	CASSSSDEQFF	TGTGCCAGCAGTTCTTCCGATGAGCAGTTCTTC
TRBJ2-5	TRBV19	TRBD2	NA	CASSTGLAGVHETQYF	TGTGCCAGCTCCACTGGACTAGCGGGAGTGCACGAGACCCAGTACTTC
TRBJ2-5	TRBV5-5	TRBD2	NA	CASSWEGLGETQYF	TGTGCCAGCAGCTGGGAGGGCCTTGGAGAGACCCAGTACTTC
TRBJ2-2	TRBV27	TRBD2	NA	CASSWGRAVINTGELFF	TGTGCCAGCAGTTGGGGGAGGGCAGTAATCAACACCGGGGAGCTGTTTTTT
TRBJ2-5	TRBV13	NA	NA	CASSRSEQETQYF	TGTGCCAGCAGCCGAAGCGAGCAAGAGACCCAGTACTTC
TRBJ2-1	TRBV27	TRBD2	NA	CASSLSGAGSYNEQFF	TGTGCCAGCAGTTTGAGCGGGGCAGGCTCCTACAATGAGCAGTTCTTC
TRBJ2-7	TRBV10-3	NA	NA	CAISEGTPPFYEQYF	TGTGCCATCAGTGAGGGGACACCCCCTTTTTACGAGCAGTACTTC
TRBJ2-7	TRBV2	NA	NA	CASSEWWGNSYEQYF	TGTGCCAGCAGTGAATGGTGGGGCAACTCCTACGAGCAGTACTTC
TRBJ2-5	TRBV7-6	TRBD2	NA	CASSPLAGHQETQYF	TGTGCCAGCAGCCCCCTAGCGGGACACCAAGAGACCCAGTACTTC
TRBJ1-5	TRBV6-7	TRBD1	NA	CASSYPTGDNQPQHF	TGTGCCAGCAGTTACCCCACAGGGGACAATCAGCCCCAGCATTTT
TRBJ2-7	TRBV4-3	TRBD2	NA	CASSQGQAGTYEQYF	TGCGCCAGCAGCCAAGGGCAAGCGGGGACCTACGAGCAGTACTTC
TRBJ2-3	TRBV7-8	NA	NA	CASTSDTQYF	TGTGCCAGCACCTCGGATACGCAGTATTTT
TRBJ2-5	TRBV2	TRBD2	NA	CASSPSLAGGGQETQYF	TGTGCCAGCAGTCCGTCCCTAGCGGGAGGGGGTCAAGAGACCCAGTACTTC
TRBJ2-1	TRBV2	NA	NA	CAEEGILDNEQFF	TGTGCCGAGGAGGGGATTCTGGACAATGAGCAGTTCTTC
TRBJ2-2	TRBV4-3	TRBD2	NA	CASSRQSGSGVDSGELFF	TGCGCCAGCAGCCGCCAATCTGGGAGCGGGGTTGATTCCGGGGAGCTGTTTTTT
TRBJ1-1	TRBV9	NA	NA	CASSVEGQFEAFF	TGTGCCAGCAGCGTAGAAGGACAGTTTGAAGCTTTCTTT
TRBJ1-1	TRBV27	NA	NA	CASSLTKGGGTEAFF	TGTGCCAGCAGTTTGACAAAAGGGGGTGGCACTGAAGCTTTCTTT
TRBJ1-3	TRBV9	NA	NA	CASTPGGARSGNTIYF	TGTGCCAGCACTCCCGGAGGGGCCCGCTCTGGAAACACCATATATTTT
TRBJ2-1	TRBV6-1	TRBD2	NA	CASSATSGSANEQFF	TGTGCCAGCAGTGCGACCAGCGGGAGCGCCAATGAGCAGTTCTTC
TRBJ2-3	TRBV13	NA	few	CASSPSAGLADTQYF	TGTGCCAGCAGCCCCTCAGCGGGTTTGGCAGATACGCAGTATTTT
TRBJ2-2	TRBV6-5	NA	NA	CASRPGHYTGELFF	TGTGCCAGCAGACCAGGACATTACACCGGGGAGCTGTTTTTT
TRBJ2-5	TRBV7-6	TRBD2	few	CASSLFSGGAGETQYF	TGTGCCAGCAGCTTATTTAGCGGGGGGGCAGGAGAGACCCAGTACTTC
TRBJ1-1	TRBV2	NA	NA	CASLRGGTTEAFF	TGTGCCAGCCTACGGGGAGGGACCACTGAAGCTTTCTTT
TRBJ1-2	TRBV25-1	NA	NA	CASSAGHGYTF	TGTGCCAGCAGTGCCGGTCATGGCTACACCTTC
TRBJ2-7	TRBV13	TRBD1	NA	CASSFPSGGTPYEQYF	TGTGCCAGCAGCTTCCCCTCAGGGGGAACTCCCTACGAGCAGTACTTC
TRBJ2-3	TRBV19	NA	NA	CASSIRETDTQYF	TGTGCCAGTAGTATACGAGAGACAGATACGCAGTATTTT
TRBJ2-1	TRBV7-3	NA	once	CASSLLEGEQFF	TGTGCCAGCAGCTTACTAGAAGGTGAGCAGTTCTTC
TRBJ2-2	TRBV2	TRBD2	NA	CASSEVASGGLNTGELFF	TGTGCCAGCAGTGAGGTGGCTAGCGGGGGCCTAAACACCGGGGAGCTGTTTTTT
TRBJ1-5	TRBV27	NA	NA	CASSPSRGEVGQPQHF	TGTGCCAGCAGTCCCTCAAGGGGCGAGGTGGGTCAGCCCCAGCATTTT
TRBJ2-2	TRBV23-1	NA	NA	CADRKRIDTSTGELFF	TGCGCTGACCGAAAACGCATAGACACGTCCACCGGGGAGCTGTTTTTT
TRBJ2-7	TRBV5-6	NA	NA	CASSLIQAQGEQYF	TGTGCCAGCAGCTTGATCCAGGCTCAGGGCGAGCAGTACTTC
TRBJ1-2	TRBV9	NA	NA	CASTEDRAGYGYTF	TGTGCCAGCACCGAAGACCGAGCAGGCTATGGCTACACCTTC
TRBJ2-2	TRBV30	TRBD1	few	CAWKGTDHTGELFF	TGTGCCTGGAAAGGGACAGATCATACCGGGGAGCTGTTTTTT
TRBJ2-3	TRBV25-1	NA	NA	CASSDYTDTQYF	TGTGCCAGCAGTGACTACACAGATACGCAGTATTTT
TRBJ1-1	TRBV27	TRBD1	NA	CASRTRNPGTGDGKTEAFF	TGTGCCAGCAGGACCAGAAACCCCGGGACAGGGGACGGGAAAACTGAAGCTTTCTTT
TRBJ1-2	TRBV7-9	NA	NA	CASSSSGHEGKGYTF	TGTGCCAGCAGCTCTTCCGGGCACGAGGGAAAAGGCTACACCTTC
TRBJ2-3	TRBV7-9	TRBD1	NA	CASSPSGGQGLTDTQYF	TGTGCCAGCAGCCCCTCGGGAGGACAGGGGCTCACAGATACGCAGTATTTT
TRBJ2-1	TRBV18	TRBD1	NA	CASSPRTGYGSYNEQFF	TGTGCCAGCTCACCGCGGACAGGGTATGGGTCCTACAATGAGCAGTTCTTC